What follows are 27 T cell receptor beta chains derived from one specimen sequenced in a study of blood T cell repertoires in COVID-19. TCRdb keeps only in-frame clones here, not all; method: immunoSEQ multiplex PCR. The sample consists of 140,000 or so clones, 80% to 90% of them appearing once. Sequencing was done on a sample of PBMCs or T cells enriched from blood (not recorded which). Receptor source: a man aged 60 to 75 who had recovered from COVID-19.

In DNA form, the CDR3 reads TGTGCCAGCTCACCACTAGGCCCGGGGGATTCACCCCTCCACTTT. Translated, it gives CASSPLGPGDSPLHF. The genes are TRBV18 and TRBJ1-6; D perhaps matches TRBD1 (5 bases). CDR1 is KGHSH and CDR2 is LQKENI in the germline V gene. CDR3 length: 15 amino acids. V gave up 1 base and J gave up 8 bases, with 12 bases separating them.

This clone was detected ten times or more. The rearrangement uses TRBV11-2 and TRBJ1-2; maybe TRBD1 (6 bases). The CDR3 loop spans 16 amino acids. The V end lost 0 bases, the J end lost 8 bases, and 19 bases lay between the germline ends. Looked up from germline, CDR1 is SGHAT and CDR2 is FQNNGV. The DNA of the CDR3 is TGTGCCAGCAGCTTAGATTCCGGCCACAGGGTAGAAGGCTACACCTTC. This sequence encodes CASSLDSGHRVEGYTF.

The rearrangement uses TRBV5-4 and TRBJ2-2; 9 nucleotides align to TRBD1. Germline V gene lookup returns CDR1 SGHNT and CDR2 YYREEE (reference sequence). The CDR3 sequence is 16 residues long. The V gene end was trimmed by 5 bases and the J gene end by 3 bases; junction bases not matched to a gene: 8. In DNA, the CDR3 is TGTGCCAGCAGATTGATGGACAGGGGAGACACCGGGGAGCTGTTTTTT. Translation gives CASRLMDRGDTGELFF.

This sequence joins TRBV30 and TRBJ1-1; D is possibly TRBD1 (6 bases). The CDR3 is 14 residues long. V was trimmed by 1 base and J by 1 base, leaving 10 bases between them. CDR1 is GTSNPN, CDR2 SVGIG, per germline (reference sequence). The CDR3 spells CAWSAQGPNTEAFF. CDR3 nucleotides: TGTGCCTGGAGTGCCCAGGGGCCGAACACTGAAGCTTTCTTT.

The V and J genes are TRBV5-1 and TRBJ1-6; no definite D call. Germline CDR1 is SGHRS and CDR2 is YFSETQ. This CDR3 is built from 13 residues. The V end lost 4 bases, the J end lost 9 bases, and 11 bases lay between the germline ends. CDR3 sequence: CASSLDDSSPLHF. DNA for the CDR3: TGCGCCAGCAGCCTGGACGATAGTTCACCCCTCCACTTT.

The genes are TRBV28 and TRBJ1-2, with 7 bases that match TRBD1. Germline CDR1 is MDHEN and CDR2 is SYDVKM. V was pared by 5 bases and J by 8 bases, with 8 bases of the junction left unmatched. This CDR3 is built from 13 residues. The CDR3 loop reads CASSTQGILGYTF. The CDR3 bases are TGTGCCAGCAGTACACAGGGGATTCTGGGCTACACCTTC.

The CDR3 region has the DNA TGTGCCAGCAGTGAAATCGGTGTCCACGAGCAGTACTTC. Translated: CASSEIGVHEQYF. The chain combines TRBV6-1 with TRBJ2-7; no firm D call. Germline V lookup: CDR1 MNHNS, CDR2 SASEGT. V dropped 2 bases and J dropped 5 bases, with 10 bases sitting between them. This CDR3 comprises 13 residues.

The chain employs TRBV27 and TRBJ1-5, with TRBD1 matching over 8 bases. Germline V gives CDR1 MNHEY, CDR2 SMNVEV (reference sequence). V trimming: 11 bases; J trimming: 9 bases; junction bases outside the gene matches: 15. The CDR3 sequence is 14 residues long. CDR3 residues: CASSPRGPEVPQHF. In DNA form, the CDR3 reads TGTGCCTCATCCCCCAGGGGGCCCGAGGTGCCCCAGCATTTT.

This rearrangement joins TRBV18 to TRBJ2-3, with 7 bases fitting TRBD1. The trim removed 5 bases at V and 0 bases at J, leaving 2 bases unmatched. Germline CDR1 is KGHSH and CDR2 is LQKENI. The CDR3 length is 14 residues. The CDR3 bases are TGTGCCAGCTCAAACAGGGGTAGCACAGATACGCAGTATTTT. It yields the protein CASSNRGSTDTQYF.

V usage is TRBV21-1 and J usage is TRBJ1-2; the table's D call TRBD1 went unverified against the DNA. TRBV21-1 is listed as a pseudogene. The CDR3 totals 17 residues. The CDR3 is CASSKLGQGRFNYGYTF. As DNA, the CDR3 is TGTGCCAGCAGCAAATTGGGCCAGGGGAGATTTAACTATGGCTACACCTTC.

The chain combines TRBV29-1 with TRBJ1-2, with D possibly matching TRBD1 (6 bases). Germline lookup yields CDR1 SQVTM and CDR2 ANQGSEA. The CDR3 is 13 amino acids. Trimming took 7 bases from V and 3 from J, leaving 15 bases between them. CDR3: CSGHRVGDYGYTF. In DNA form, the CDR3 reads TGCAGCGGCCACAGGGTAGGAGACTATGGCTACACCTTC.

The J gene is TRBJ1-5, the V gene TRBV5-1; 7 bases map to TRBD1. The CDR3 has 15 residues. Germline CDR1 and CDR2: SGHRS and YFSETQ. The V and J ends lost 0 bases and 4 bases, in that order; junction bases with no gene match: 4. The DNA for the CDR3 is TGCGCCAGCAGCTTGGCCGGACAGGATAATCAGCCCCAGCATTTT. It specifies CASSLAGQDNQPQHF.

The gene calls are TRBV6-5 and TRBJ1-2; D may be TRBD1 (6 bases). The germline V gene has CDR1 MNHEY and CDR2 SVGAGI. The CDR3 runs 13 residues. Trimming shortened V by 6 bases and J by 5 bases, and 13 bases separated the two germline ends. CDR3 DNA: TGTGCCAGCAGCGTACAGGGAGGGTATGGCTACACCTTC. It yields the protein CASSVQGGYGYTF.

The chain links TRBV9 to TRBJ1-1, with 7 bases matching TRBD1. Germline V gene data show CDR1 as SGDLS and CDR2 as YYNGEE. The V and J ends lost 4 bases and 1 base, in that order; junction bases with no gene match: 7. The CDR3 contains 15 residues. Here the CDR3 DNA reads TGTGCCAGCAGCCCCCGACAGGGTGCGAACACTGAAGCTTTCTTT. It encodes CASSPRQGANTEAFF.

The chain links TRBV5-1 to TRBJ1-6; 8 positions match TRBD1. The CDR3 is made up of 13 amino acids. After removal of 5 bases from V and 7 bases from J, the junction contained 2 bases not matched to a gene. CDR1 is SGHRS, CDR2 YFSETQ, per germline. Here the CDR3 reads CASRGTGNSPLHF. The CDR3 region has the DNA TGCGCCAGCAGGGGGACAGGAAATTCACCCCTCCACTTT. Full variable domain (outside the CDR3, taken from reference TRBV5-1 and TRBJ1-6): KAGVTQTPRYLIKTRGQQVTLSCSPISGHRSVSWYQQTPGQGLQFLFEYFSETQRNKGNFPGRFSGRQFSNSRSEMNVSTLELGDSALYLCASRGTGNSPLHFGNGTRLTVT.

This clone was observed a single time. V gene TRBV19 combines with J gene TRBJ1-5, with TRBD1 identical over 8 bases. Germline CDR1 LNHDA, CDR2 SQIVND (reference sequence). Trimming cost V 5 bases and J 2 bases; bases outside gene matches: 11. The CDR3 runs to 17 residues. In nucleotides, the CDR3 is TGTGCCAGTAGTTTTCGTGACAGGGGCAGGGGCAATCAGCCCCAGCATTTT. It specifies CASSFRDRGRGNQPQHF.

The V and J genes are TRBV7-9 and TRBJ2-2; 9 bases map to TRBD2. The germline V gene encodes CDR1 SEHNR and CDR2 FQNEAQ (reference sequence). CDR3 size: 16 residues. J lost 5 bases, V lost 4 bases, and 8 bases had no gene match. The CDR3 loop reads CASSSLAGVGTGELFF. The DNA of the CDR3 is TGTGCCAGCAGCTCCTTAGCGGGAGTAGGGACCGGGGAGCTGTTTTTT.

V and J are TRBV11-3 and TRBJ2-1; TRBD2 is a possible D gene (5 bases). Trimming took 0 bases from V and 0 from J, leaving 6 bases between them. Germline V gene lookup returns CDR1 SGHNT and CDR2 YENEEA. The CDR3 contains 15 residues. The CDR3 DNA reads as TGTGCCAGCAGCTTAGATCGGGGCTCCTACAATGAGCAGTTCTTC. This gives the protein CASSLDRGSYNEQFF.

This chain joins TRBV2 and TRBJ1-4, with 10 bases lining up with TRBD1. Germline loops: CDR1 SNHLY, CDR2 FYNNEI. Unmatched junction bases numbered 8, after V lost 5 bases and J lost 8 bases. The CDR3 extends over 15 amino acids. The CDR3 region is CASSSATGGWEKLFF. Written as DNA, the CDR3 is TGTGCCAGCAGTTCAGCGACAGGGGGCTGGGAAAAACTGTTTTTT.

The chain couples TRBV30 to TRBJ1-2, with D perhaps TRBD1 (5 bases). The germline gives CDR1 GTSNPN, CDR2 SVGIG (reference sequence). Trimming cost V 3 bases and J 8 bases, with 19 bases left between them. This CDR3 is 14 amino acids long. This CDR3 reads CAWSMGLLPSGYTF. CDR3 nucleotide sequence: TGTGCCTGGAGCATGGGACTTCTCCCGAGCGGCTACACCTTC. The full variable domain, in which reference TRBV30 and TRBJ1-2 provide the parts outside the CDR3, is SQTIHQWPATLVQPVGSPLSLECTVEGTSNPNLYWYRQAAGRGLQLLFYSVGIGQISSEVPQNLSASRPQDRQFILSSKKLLLSDSGFYLCAWSMGLLPSGYTFGSGTRLTVV.

The chain uses TRBV28 and TRBJ2-5; D possibly corresponds to TRBD2 (6 bases). The V gene lost 6 bases and the J gene lost 5 bases, with 13 bases spanning the gap. The CDR3 is 13 amino acids. Germline CDR1 and CDR2: MDHEN and SYDVKM. The CDR3 sequence: CASSRRGQETQYF. CDR3 sequence (DNA): TGTGCCAGCAGCCGGCGGGGTCAGGAGACCCAGTACTTC.

The rearrangement links TRBV28 to TRBJ2-1; the match to TRBD2 covers 16 bases. The germline V gene encodes CDR1 MDHEN and CDR2 SYDVKM. The trim removed 4 bases at V and 9 bases at J, leaving 9 bases unmatched. The CDR3 consists of 17 residues. The CDR3 loop reads CASSSSPGLAGGGEQFF. The DNA of the CDR3 is TGTGCCAGCAGTTCATCCCCGGGACTAGCGGGAGGGGGTGAGCAGTTCTTC.

This clone has more than one count but fewer than ten. V and J are TRBV6-5 and TRBJ1-5, with D possibly matching TRBD1 (5 bases). V lost 6 bases and J 2 bases, leaving 8 bases between the germline ends. Germline V gives CDR1 MNHEY, CDR2 SVGAGI. The CDR3 covers 13 residues. CDR3 in DNA: TGTGCCAGCAGATCGACAGGCAATCAGCCCCAGCATTTT. Amino acids: CASRSTGNQPQHF.

The J gene is TRBJ1-6, the V gene TRBV25-1; D is possibly TRBD1 (5 bases). V gave up 3 bases and J gave up 9 bases, with 15 bases separating them. This CDR3 comprises 15 residues. CDR1 and CDR2 from the germline V gene are MGHDK and SYGVNS. CDR3 residues: CASSDRGGARSPLHF. The CDR3 nucleotides are TGTGCCAGCAGTGATAGGGGAGGAGCGCGTTCACCCCTCCACTTT.

V usage is TRBV7-9 and J usage is TRBJ1-1, with D maybe TRBD1 (5 bases). Per germline, CDR1 SEHNR and CDR2 FQNEAQ (reference sequence). The CDR3 spans 15 residues. The V end was cut by 3 bases, the J end by 4 bases, with 15 bases between. The CDR3 loop reads CASSFQGRAGTEAFF. As DNA, the CDR3 is TGTGCCAGCAGCTTCCAGGGCAGGGCCGGCACTGAAGCTTTCTTT.

In this sample, this clone turned up a few times. The chain has TRBV30 and TRBJ2-2; 14 bases fit TRBD2. J gave up 3 bases and V 5 bases, and 11 bases lay outside the gene matches. Looked up from germline, CDR1 is GTSNPN and CDR2 is SVGIG (reference sequence). The CDR3 spans 18 residues. CDR3 sequence (DNA): TGTGCCTGGCCCCGACTAGCGGGAGGGCCTGTTGACACCGGGGAGCTGTTTTTT. It codes for CAWPRLAGGPVDTGELFF.

This sequence joins TRBV30 and TRBJ1-4, with 7 nucleotides matching TRBD1. The CDR3 extends over 15 amino acids. The germline CDR1 and CDR2 sequences are GTSNPN and SVGIG (reference sequence). J lost 7 bases, V lost 7 bases, and 15 bases had no gene match. CDR3 protein: CASLGVRTGLEKLFF. The CDR3 DNA reads TGTGCCTCCCTCGGAGTTAGGACAGGCCTTGAAAAACTGTTTTTT.